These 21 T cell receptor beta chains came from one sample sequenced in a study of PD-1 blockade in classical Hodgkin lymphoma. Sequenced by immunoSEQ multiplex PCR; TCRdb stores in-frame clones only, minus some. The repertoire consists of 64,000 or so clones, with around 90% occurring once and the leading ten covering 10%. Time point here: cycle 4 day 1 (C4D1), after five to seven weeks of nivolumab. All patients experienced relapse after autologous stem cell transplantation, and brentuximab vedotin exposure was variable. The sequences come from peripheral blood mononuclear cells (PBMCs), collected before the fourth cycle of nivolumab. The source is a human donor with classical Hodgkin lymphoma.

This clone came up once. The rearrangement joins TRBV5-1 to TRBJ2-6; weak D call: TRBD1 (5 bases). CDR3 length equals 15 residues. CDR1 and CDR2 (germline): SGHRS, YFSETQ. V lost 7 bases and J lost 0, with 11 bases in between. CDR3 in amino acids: CASLGAVSGANVLTF. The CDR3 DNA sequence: TGCGCCAGCTTAGGGGCCGTCTCTGGGGCCAACGTCCTGACTTTC.

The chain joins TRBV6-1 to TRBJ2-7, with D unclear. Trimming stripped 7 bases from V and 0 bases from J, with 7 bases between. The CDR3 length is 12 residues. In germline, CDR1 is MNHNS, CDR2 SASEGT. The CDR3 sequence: CASIDSSYEQYF. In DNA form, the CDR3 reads TGTGCCAGCATAGATAGCTCCTACGAGCAGTACTTC.

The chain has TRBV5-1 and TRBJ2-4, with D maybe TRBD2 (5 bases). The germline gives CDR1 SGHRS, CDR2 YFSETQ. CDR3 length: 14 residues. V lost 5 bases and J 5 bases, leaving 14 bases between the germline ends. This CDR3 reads CASRQTTGENIQYF. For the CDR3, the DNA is TGCGCCAGCAGGCAGACTACCGGGGAAAACATTCAGTACTTC. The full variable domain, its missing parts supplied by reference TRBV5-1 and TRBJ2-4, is KAGVTQTPRYLIKTRGQQVTLSCSPISGHRSVSWYQQTPGQGLQFLFEYFSETQRNKGNFPGRFSGRQFSNSRSEMNVSTLELGDSALYLCASRQTTGENIQYFGAGTRLSVL.

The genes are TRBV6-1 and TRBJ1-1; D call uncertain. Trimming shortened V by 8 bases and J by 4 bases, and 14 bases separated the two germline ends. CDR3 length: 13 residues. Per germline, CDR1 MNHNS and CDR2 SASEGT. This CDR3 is CASSAARGTEAFF. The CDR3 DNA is TGTGCCAGCTCAGCAGCCCGAGGCACTGAAGCTTTCTTT.

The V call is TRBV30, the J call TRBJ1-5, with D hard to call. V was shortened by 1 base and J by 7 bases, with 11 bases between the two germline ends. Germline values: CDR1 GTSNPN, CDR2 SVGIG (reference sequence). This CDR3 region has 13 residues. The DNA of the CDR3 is TGTGCCTGGAGTGCAGGATTGGAACAGCCCCAGCATTTT. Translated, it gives CAWSAGLEQPQHF.

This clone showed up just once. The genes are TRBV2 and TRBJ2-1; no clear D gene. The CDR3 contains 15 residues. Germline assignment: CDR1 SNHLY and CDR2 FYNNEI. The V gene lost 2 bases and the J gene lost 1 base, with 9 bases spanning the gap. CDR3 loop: CASSESGLSYNEQFF. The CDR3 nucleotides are TGTGCCAGCAGTGAATCCGGGCTATCCTACAATGAGCAGTTCTTC.

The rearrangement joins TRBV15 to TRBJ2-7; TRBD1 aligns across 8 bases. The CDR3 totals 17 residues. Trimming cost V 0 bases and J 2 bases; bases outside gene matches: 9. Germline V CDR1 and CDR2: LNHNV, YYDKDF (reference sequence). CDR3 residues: CATSREAEGQAPYEQYF. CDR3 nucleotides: TGTGCCACCAGCAGAGAGGCGGAGGGACAGGCCCCCTACGAGCAGTACTTC. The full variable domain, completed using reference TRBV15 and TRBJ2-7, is DAMVIQNPRYQVTQFGKPVTLSCSQTLNHNVMYWYQQKSSQAPKLLFHYYDKDFNNEADTPDNFQSRRPNTSFCFLDIRSPGLGDTAMYLCATSREAEGQAPYEQYFGPGTRLTVT.

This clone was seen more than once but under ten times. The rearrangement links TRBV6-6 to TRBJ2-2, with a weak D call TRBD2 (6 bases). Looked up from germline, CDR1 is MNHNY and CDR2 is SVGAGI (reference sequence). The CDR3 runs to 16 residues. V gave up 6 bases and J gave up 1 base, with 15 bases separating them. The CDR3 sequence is CASRDGSAGNTGELFF. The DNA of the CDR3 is TGTGCCAGCAGGGACGGGTCAGCGGGGAACACCGGGGAGCTGTTTTTT.

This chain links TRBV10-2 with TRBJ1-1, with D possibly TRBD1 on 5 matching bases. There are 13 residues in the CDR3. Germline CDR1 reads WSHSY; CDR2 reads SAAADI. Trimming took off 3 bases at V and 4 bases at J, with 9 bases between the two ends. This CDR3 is CASSDREGTEAFF. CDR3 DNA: TGCGCCAGCAGTGACAGGGAGGGCACTGAAGCTTTCTTT.

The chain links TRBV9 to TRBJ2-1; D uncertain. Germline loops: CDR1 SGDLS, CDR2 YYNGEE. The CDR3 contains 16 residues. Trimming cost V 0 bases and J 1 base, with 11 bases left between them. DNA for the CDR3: TGTGCCAGCAGCGTAGGTGGTTACCCGTCCTACAATGAGCAGTTCTTC. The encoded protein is CASSVGGYPSYNEQFF.

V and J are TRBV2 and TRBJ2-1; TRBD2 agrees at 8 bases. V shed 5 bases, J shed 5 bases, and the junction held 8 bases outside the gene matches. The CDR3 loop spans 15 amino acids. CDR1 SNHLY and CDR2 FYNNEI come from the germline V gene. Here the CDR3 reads CASSRGGNLNNEQFF. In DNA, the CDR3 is TGTGCCAGCAGTCGGGGGGGGAATCTCAACAATGAGCAGTTCTTC.

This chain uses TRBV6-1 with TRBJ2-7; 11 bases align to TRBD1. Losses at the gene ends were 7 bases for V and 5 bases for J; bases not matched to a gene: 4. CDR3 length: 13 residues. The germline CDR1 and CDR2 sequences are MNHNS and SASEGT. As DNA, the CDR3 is TGTGCCAGCACCCTGGGACAGGGGGACGAGCAGTACTTC. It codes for CASTLGQGDEQYF.

The CDR3: CASSYFGDQETQYF. The DNA for the CDR3 is TGTGCCAGCAGTTACTTCGGGGATCAAGAGACCCAGTACTTC. The chain uses TRBV6-5 and TRBJ2-5; TRBD2 is a possible D gene (5 bases). The V end was cut by 1 base, the J end by 2 bases, with 8 bases between. CDR1 is MNHEY and CDR2 is SVGAGI in the germline V gene. The CDR3 spans 14 residues.

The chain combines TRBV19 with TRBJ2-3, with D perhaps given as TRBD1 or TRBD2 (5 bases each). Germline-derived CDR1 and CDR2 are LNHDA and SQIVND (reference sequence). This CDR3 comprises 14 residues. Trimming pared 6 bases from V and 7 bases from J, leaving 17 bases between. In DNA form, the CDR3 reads TGTGCCAGTAGCCTTTTGGGGGAGCCCCATACGCAGTATTTT. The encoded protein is CASSLLGEPHTQYF. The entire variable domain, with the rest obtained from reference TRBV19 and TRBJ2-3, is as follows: DGGITQSPKYLFRKEGQNVTLSCEQNLNHDAMYWYRQDPGQGLRLIYYSQIVNDFQKGDIAEGYSVSREKKESFPLTVTSAQKNPTAFYLCASSLLGEPHTQYFGPGTRLTVL.

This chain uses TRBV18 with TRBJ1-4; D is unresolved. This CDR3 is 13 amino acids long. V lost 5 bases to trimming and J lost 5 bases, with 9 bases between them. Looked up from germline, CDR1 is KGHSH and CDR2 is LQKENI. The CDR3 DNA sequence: TGTGCCAGCTCATACGGTTGGAATGAAAAACTGTTTTTT. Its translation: CASSYGWNEKLFF.

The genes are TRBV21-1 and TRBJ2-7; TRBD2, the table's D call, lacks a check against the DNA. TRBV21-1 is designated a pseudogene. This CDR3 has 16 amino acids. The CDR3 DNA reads TGTGCCAGCAGCAAGGGGGGGACTAGCGTTGGTTACGAGCAGTACTTC. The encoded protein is CASSKGGTSVGYEQYF.

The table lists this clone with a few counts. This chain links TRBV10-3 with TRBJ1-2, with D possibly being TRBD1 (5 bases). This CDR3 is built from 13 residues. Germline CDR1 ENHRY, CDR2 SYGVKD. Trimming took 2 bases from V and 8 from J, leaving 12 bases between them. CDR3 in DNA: TGTGCCATCAGTGAGGCCGGGGCGCGAGGCTACACCTTC. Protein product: CAISEAGARGYTF.

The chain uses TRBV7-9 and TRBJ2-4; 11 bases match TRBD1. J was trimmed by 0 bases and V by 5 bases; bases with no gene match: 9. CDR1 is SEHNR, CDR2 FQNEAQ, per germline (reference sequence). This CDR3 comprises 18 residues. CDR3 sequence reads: CASSQGGQGGLAKNIQYF. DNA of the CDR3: TGTGCCAGCAGCCAAGGGGGACAGGGGGGATTAGCCAAAAACATTCAGTACTTC. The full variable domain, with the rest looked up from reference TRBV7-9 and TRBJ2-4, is DTGVSQNPRHKITKRGQNVTFRCDPISEHNRLYWYRQTLGQGPEFLTYFQNEAQLEKSRLLSDRFSAERPKGSFSTLEIQRTEQGDSAMYLCASSQGGQGGLAKNIQYFGAGTRLSVL.

In DNA form, the CDR3 reads TGTGCCTGGAGTGCTAGCGGGGGAGATACGCAGTATTTT. This gives the protein CAWSASGGDTQYF. The chain is built from TRBV30 and TRBJ2-3; 10 positions agree with TRBD2. CDR1 and CDR2 (germline): GTSNPN, SVGIG (reference sequence). The trim removed 1 base at V and 5 bases at J, leaving 0 bases unmatched. The CDR3 extends over 13 amino acids.

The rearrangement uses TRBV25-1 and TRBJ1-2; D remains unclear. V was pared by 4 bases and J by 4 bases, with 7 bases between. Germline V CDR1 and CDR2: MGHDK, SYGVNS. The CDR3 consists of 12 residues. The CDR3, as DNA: TGTGCCAGCAGTGCCAGGTTCTATGGCTACACCTTC. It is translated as CASSARFYGYTF.

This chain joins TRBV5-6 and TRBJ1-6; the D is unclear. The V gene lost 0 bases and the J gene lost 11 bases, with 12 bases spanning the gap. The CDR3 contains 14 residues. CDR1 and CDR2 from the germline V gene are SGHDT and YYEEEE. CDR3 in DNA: TGTGCCAGCAGCTTGGACAGTCCAGAAGCACCCCTCCACTTT. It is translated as CASSLDSPEAPLHF.